Shown below are 7 T cell receptor beta chains from a single sample sequenced in a study of blood T cell repertoires in COVID-19. The method was immunoSEQ multiplex PCR; TCRdb's version includes in-frame clones alone and lacks a portion of them. Of about 230,000 clones listed, about 80% were seen once; the top ten hold around 7.2%. Sequencing input: peripheral blood. The receptors derive from a woman aged 45-65 years with acute or convalescent COVID-19.

This clone was detected many times. The V gene is TRBV6-4, the J gene TRBJ2-3, with TRBD2 matching 8 bases. The CDR3 totals 15 residues. Germline trimming cut 0 bases from V and 4 bases from J; bases unmatched to any gene: 3. Germline V gives CDR1 MRHNA, CDR2 SNTAGT. The CDR3 loop reads CASSDSTGGPDTQYF. DNA of the CDR3: TGTGCCAGCAGTGACTCGACGGGAGGGCCAGATACGCAGTATTTT.

The V call is TRBV2, the J call TRBJ2-7; 9 bases fit TRBD1. The junction had 7 bases not matched to a gene; V was cut back by 6 bases and J by 7 bases. CDR1 SNHLY and CDR2 FYNNEI come from the germline V gene. CDR3 length equals 13 residues. CDR3 protein: CASRGTGLEEQYF. The CDR3 DNA sequence: TGTGCCAGCAGAGGGACAGGGTTGGAAGAGCAGTACTTC.

Concerning this clone: An end of the junction differs from the germline gene, which may be a read error. CDR3 DNA sequence: TGTGCCAGCAGCCAAGAGGGGACTAAGCGGGTCTTC. Translated: CASSQEGTKRVF. The rearrangement links TRBV3-1 (or the pseudogene TRBV3-2) to TRBJ2-1; 7 nucleotides match TRBD2. The V gene's germline CDR1 is LGHDT and CDR2 YNNKEL (reference sequence). The length of the CDR3 is 12 residues.

The chain is built from TRBV19 and TRBJ2-7, with TRBD1 identical over 7 bases. The J segment lost 3 bases and the V segment lost 2 bases, leaving 1 base of the junction unmatched. The germline gives CDR1 LNHDA, CDR2 SQIVND (reference sequence). CDR3 length: 13 residues. CDR3 region: CASSIRGHYEQYF. CDR3 nucleotide sequence: TGTGCCAGTAGTATAAGGGGGCACTACGAGCAGTACTTC.

Remarks on this clone: One end of the junction does not line up with germline, which may come from a read error. The chain is built from TRBV5-1 and TRBJ1-1, with a tentative D call TRBD1 (6 bases). CDR3 size: 15 residues. In germline, CDR1 is SGHRS, CDR2 YFSETQ. The CDR3 is CARSLGGGADTEAFF. For the CDR3, the DNA is TGCGCCCGCAGCTTGGGCGGGGGGGCGGACACTGAAGCTTTCTTT.

J is TRBJ2-1 and V is TRBV27, with TRBD1 as a possible D gene (6 bases). CDR1 and CDR2 from the germline V gene are MNHEY and SMNVEV (reference sequence). V dropped 3 bases and J dropped 5 bases, with 11 bases sitting between them. The CDR3 length is 14 residues. This CDR3 reads CASSLIAGDNEQFF. In nucleotides, the CDR3 is TGTGCCAGCAGTTTGATTGCAGGGGACAATGAGCAGTTCTTC.

The rearrangement uses TRBV11-2 and TRBJ2-7, with a weak D call TRBD2 (5 bases). The V end lost 5 bases, the J end lost 4 bases, and 12 bases lay between the germline ends. The CDR3 covers 13 residues. The germline V gene encodes CDR1 SGHAT and CDR2 FQNNGV. The CDR3 sequence: CASSPRTGYEQYF. The CDR3, as DNA: TGTGCCAGCAGCCCCAGAACGGGATACGAGCAGTACTTC.